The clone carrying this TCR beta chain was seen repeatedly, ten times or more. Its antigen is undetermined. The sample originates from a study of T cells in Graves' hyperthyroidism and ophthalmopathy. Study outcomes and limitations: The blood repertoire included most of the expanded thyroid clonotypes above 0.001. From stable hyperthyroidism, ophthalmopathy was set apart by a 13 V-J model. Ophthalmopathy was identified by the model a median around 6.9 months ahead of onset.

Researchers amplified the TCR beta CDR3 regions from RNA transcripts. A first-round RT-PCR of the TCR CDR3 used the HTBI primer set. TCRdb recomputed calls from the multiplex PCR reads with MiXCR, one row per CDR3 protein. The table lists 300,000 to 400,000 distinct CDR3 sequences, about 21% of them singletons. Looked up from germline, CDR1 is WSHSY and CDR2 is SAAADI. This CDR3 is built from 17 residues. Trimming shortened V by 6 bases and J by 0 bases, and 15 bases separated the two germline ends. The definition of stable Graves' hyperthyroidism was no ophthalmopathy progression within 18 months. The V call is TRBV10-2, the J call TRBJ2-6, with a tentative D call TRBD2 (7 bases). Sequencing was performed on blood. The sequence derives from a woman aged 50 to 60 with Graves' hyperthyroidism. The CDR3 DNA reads TGCGCCAGCAGCGAAGCGGGACAAGACTCTGGGGCCAACGTCCTGACTTTC. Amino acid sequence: CASSEAGQDSGANVLTF.